This TCR beta chain was identified during a study of cytomegalovirus exposure and HLA in healthy donors (dated by TCRdb to about 2017). At the level of the whole study: An earlier analysis of several hundred of the donors reported around 280 Gb of sequence data and roughly 120 million unique TCR beta sequences obtained from 180 million or so T cells. An early release that covered about 600 HLA-typed donors contained approximately 300 gigabases of sequencing data and tens of millions of unique TCR sequences. The genetic ancestry cluster associated with self-reported Caucasian donors included 81% of the roughly 400 genotyped donors. The study aimed to test whether cataloging public T cell receptors could reveal signatures of past pathogen exposure. Using immunosequencing, the study profiled T cell repertoires from fewer than 700 subjects and related those repertoires to cytomegalovirus serostatus. A separate validation cohort of 100 to 150 different subjects was used in addition to the 666-subject first cohort. To predict cytomegalovirus infection status, the study combined high-throughput TCR immunosequencing, statistical association of individual TCRs with disease status, and machine learning. To study patterns of TCR occurrence, a later analysis re-analyzed previously published TCR beta repertoires from around 700 donors and added high-resolution HLA genotyping. In the later analysis, no new phenotypic data were used to find candidate immune exposures; instead, reliance was placed on TCR beta sequences and their occurrence across donors. To decide whether each TCR beta V gene segment behaved as functional or pseudogenic, an earlier analysis of several hundred of the donors relied on high-throughput TCR beta sequencing. Donor age, sex, ethnicity and CMV serostatus were compiled alongside the repertoire data. Genome-wide SNP genotypes for about three fifths of the roughly 700 donors were used in a later genetic analysis, which treated that subset as a discovery cohort. Every discovery cohort repertoire had been produced on one sequencing platform. HLA typing included class I and class II loci at four-digit resolution. Typing coverage varied by locus: roughly 629-630 donors for A, B, C, DRB1 and DQB1; about 520 for DQA1; around 610 for DPA1; 450 to 480 for DPB1. Roughly 5 DR-DQ haplotypes were handled as single units for association and clustering, since linkage in the cohort was strong. Among some 410 genotyped donors of the cohort, an average of about 240,000 unique TCR beta nucleotide sequences were sequenced per donor, about a sixth of them non-productive. The paper as a whole reports these results and caveats: According to a later analysis, TCR association rates differed among HLA loci, with DRB1 alleles showing the most associated TCRs and HLA-C alleles showing the fewest. A cluster of highly shared sequence variants was judged likely to represent a technical artifact of the sequencing pipeline. Assigning TCR associations to individual alleles was difficult when HLA alleles, especially DR and DQ, strongly co-occurred. Fewer than 20 rarely observed V segments, including chromosome 9 orphons, were excluded from the earlier analysis of several hundred of the donors because counts were too low. The study listed 150 to 200 TCR beta chains as associated with cytomegalovirus. A further reported finding was that TCR beta sequences accurately predicted the HLA-A and HLA-B alleles for most subjects in the first cohort. In a later genetic analysis, a missense DCLRE1C variant was associated with V-gene and J-gene trimming of TCR beta chains, and the association was replicated in an independent cohort. Linkage disequilibrium might explain the correlated functional status among segregating V segments, but an unknown experimental factor could not be ruled out. In an earlier analysis of roughly 500 of the donors, most TCR beta V segments appeared in productive rearrangements about 87% or about 30% of the time, broadly matching IMGT annotations. Because HLA typing was unavailable for some donors at each locus, only the typed subset was used in association tests. According to the authors, the approach could potentially be generalized to other disease states and immunological phenotypes. In a later analysis, 16,951 TCR beta sequences were associated with specific HLA alleles at a false discovery rate of 0.05. In this cohort, only TCR beta chains were sequenced, and detectable features were limited by the absence of alpha or paired-chain data. Presence/absence analyses assumed roughly uniform sequencing depth across donors, an assumption that may not hold. Because the 87-base-pair reads could not distinguish some IMGT-functional V segments, including TRBV6-2 and TRBV6-3, those segments were excluded. A later analysis found that HLA-associated TCR beta chains were more clonally expanded and had lower generation probabilities than equally common non-associated chains. In vitro tests confirmed that three of the cytomegalovirus-associated TCR beta chains recognize cytomegalovirus antigens. The only immune exposure information available for the cohort was CMV serostatus. While some public TCRs were present in many individuals, most TCR sequences turned up only very rarely across donors. According to a later analysis, most CMV-associated TCR beta chains appeared to be HLA-restricted, and the HLA associations seemed to be driven largely by CMV exposure. According to a later genetic analysis, donors in an Asian-associated ancestry cluster had fewer N-insertions in productive TCRs than the approximately 700-donor mean. According to a later analysis, parvovirus B19, influenza, CMV and Epstein-Barr virus appeared linked to several top co-occurrence clusters. Cytomegalovirus status was reported to be diagnosed by the classifier with high specificity and sensitivity in both the original and validation cohorts.

Trimming takes 4 bases from V and 4 bases from J, and the germline ends sit 3 bases apart. Looking up the germline V gene (reference sequence) yields CDR1 SGHKS and CDR2 YYEKEE. The CDR3 runs 12 residues from the cysteine to the phenylalanine. The only DNA kept is the CDR3, 36 bases in frame from the first base. This clone was detected only a few times. Its binding antigen is unknown. Base qualities are not recorded, but no much larger clone differs from it by a single base. Library creation used the immunoSEQ multiplex PCR assay. A mixture of 60 forward primers for TCR Vbeta segments and 13 reverse primers for TCR Jbeta segments was used in the multiplex PCR. A multiplex PCR assay on genomic DNA amplified the CDR3 region of rearranged TCR beta genes. The amplified TCR beta libraries were sequenced on the Illumina HiSeq System as 87-base-pair reads. The study's processing was this. A later analysis tallied tens of millions of unique TCR beta chains across the 666 repertoires, and approximately 12 million of those chains were shared by two or more donors. Raw reads were error-corrected and collapsed into unique sequences by a nearest-neighbor algorithm in which closely related sequences were merged to remove PCR and sequencing errors. V, D and J gene segments were assigned by aligning CDR3 sequences to IMGT reference sequences. For a sequence to be retained, a match of at least six nucleotides to both a V gene segment and a J gene segment was required. Rearrangements were classified as productive when the CDR3 lacked stop codons and remained in frame with V and J, and all other rearrangements were classified as non-productive. CDR3 was defined by IMGT convention, running from the second conserved V-encoded cysteine to the conserved J-encoded phenylalanine. In an earlier analysis of 587 of the donors, sequences lacking an unambiguous match to a single V gene segment were excluded. An earlier analysis of 500 to 600 of the donors classified V segments as functional when productive rearrangements were above 56.7% and as segregating when the standard deviation between donors was above 5%. A statistical classification framework was built for diagnosing cytomegalovirus status from the catalog of TCR beta chain sequences. In a later analysis, TCR nucleotide sequences were compared against IMGT/GENE-DB human TR gene sequences so that V and J genes could be assigned. A later analysis assigned CDR3 sequences and most-parsimonious VDJ recombination scenarios with the TCRdist pipeline. A later analysis defined each TCR beta chain by its CDR3 amino acid sequence plus V-gene family, and excluded reads lacking a unique V-gene family. A later analysis removed several hundred highly shared, low-generation-probability nucleotide sequences to deal with suspected cross-contamination and a sequencing artifact. A later analysis calculated a clonal expansion index for each public chain from normalized within-repertoire ranks of inferred template counts. In a later analysis, generation probabilities were computed with a VDJ recombination model fitted to out-of-frame rearrangements, and the resulting probabilities were checked against IGoR. In a later analysis, hypergeometric tests were used to score TCR-TCR, TCR-HLA and TCR-CMV co-occurrence, with a repertoire-size bias correction applied to TCR pairs. False discovery rates were estimated in a later analysis by permuting HLA or CMV assignments 20 times. A later analysis grouped co-occurring TCRs with DBSCAN, adding TCRdist sequence similarity when clustering within HLA-allele-positive subsets. Repertoires with fewer than 30,000 or more than 120,000 public chains, plus five repertoires with anomalous nucleotide sharing, were excluded from co-occurrence clustering. Imported from immuneACCESS, the table was reduced by TCRdb to in-frame sequences with V and J called. These copies leave out some clones; in studies compared against another copy, an unresolved V gene accounts for under half, and the cause of the remainder is not known. V, J and clone size were drawn from that table, and D and trimming were deduced from the DNA. The sample has 70,000 to 95,000 clones on record, around 77% of them singletons. The ten largest make up around 3.4% of the sample.

The cohort consisted of 666 healthy bone marrow donors. Cohort members were all nominally healthy when sampled, although unrecorded immune exposures were likely present. The donor was CMV seronegative and belonged to the group of over 350 seronegative cohort members. A peripheral blood sample was collected from each donor, and TCR beta sequencing was performed on peripheral blood mononuclear cells. The Qiagen DNeasy Blood Extraction Kit was used to extract genomic DNA from the blood cell samples. The chain is encoded by TRBV5-5 joined to TRBJ1-6, with the D segment identity uncertain. The sequencing input was PBMCs. This TCR came from a man in his fifties or sixties in good health and CMV-seronegative. The DNA sequence is given as TGTGCCAGCAGCCCTTATAATTCACCCCTCCACTTT. This is translated as CASSPYNSPLHF.